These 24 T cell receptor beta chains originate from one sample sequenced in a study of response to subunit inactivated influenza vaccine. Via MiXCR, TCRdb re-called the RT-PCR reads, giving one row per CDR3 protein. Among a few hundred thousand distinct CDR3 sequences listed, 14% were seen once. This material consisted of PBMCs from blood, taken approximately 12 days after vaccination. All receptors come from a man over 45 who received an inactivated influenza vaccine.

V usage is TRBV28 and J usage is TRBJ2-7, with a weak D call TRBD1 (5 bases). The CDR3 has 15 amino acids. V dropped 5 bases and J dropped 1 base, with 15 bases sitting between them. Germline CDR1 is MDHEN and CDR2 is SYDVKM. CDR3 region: CASSNPQVGSYEQYF. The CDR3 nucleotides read TGTGCCAGCAGTAATCCACAGGTTGGTTCCTACGAGCAGTACTTC.

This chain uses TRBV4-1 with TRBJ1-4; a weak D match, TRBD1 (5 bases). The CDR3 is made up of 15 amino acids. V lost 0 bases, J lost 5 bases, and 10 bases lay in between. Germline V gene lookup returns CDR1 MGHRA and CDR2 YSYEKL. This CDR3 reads CASSQDRGKNEKLFF. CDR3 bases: TGCGCCAGCAGCCAAGACCGGGGGAAGAATGAAAAACTGTTTTTT.

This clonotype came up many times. CDR3 residues: CASSLESGNTEAFF. CDR3 DNA sequence: TGCGCCAGCAGCTTGGAATCAGGGAACACTGAAGCTTTCTTT. This chain connects TRBV5-1 to TRBJ1-1; unclear D gene. Germline CDR1 SGHRS, CDR2 YFSETQ. Trimming left V 0 bases short and J 1 base short, with 7 bases between. This CDR3 contains 14 residues.

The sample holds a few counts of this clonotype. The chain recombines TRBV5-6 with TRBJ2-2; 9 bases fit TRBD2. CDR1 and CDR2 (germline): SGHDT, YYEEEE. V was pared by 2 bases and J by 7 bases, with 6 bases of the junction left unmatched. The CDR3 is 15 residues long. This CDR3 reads CASSLPGLAYGELFF. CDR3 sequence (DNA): TGTGCCAGCAGCTTACCGGGACTAGCATACGGGGAGCTGTTTTTT.

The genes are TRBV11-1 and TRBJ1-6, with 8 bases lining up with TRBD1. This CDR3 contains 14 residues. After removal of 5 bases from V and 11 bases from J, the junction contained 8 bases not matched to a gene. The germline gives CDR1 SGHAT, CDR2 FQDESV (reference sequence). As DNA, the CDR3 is TGTGCCAGCAGCGTGACAGGGGTTATCCCACCCCTCCACTTT. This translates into CASSVTGVIPPLHF.

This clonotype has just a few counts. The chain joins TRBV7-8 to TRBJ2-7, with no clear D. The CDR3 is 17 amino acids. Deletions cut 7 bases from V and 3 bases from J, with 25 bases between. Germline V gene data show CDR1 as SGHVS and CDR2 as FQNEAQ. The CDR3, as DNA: TGTGCCAGCACTATTTGGGCCATTGTTGGGTCAGGCTACGAGCAGTACTTC. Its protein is CASTIWAIVGSGYEQYF.

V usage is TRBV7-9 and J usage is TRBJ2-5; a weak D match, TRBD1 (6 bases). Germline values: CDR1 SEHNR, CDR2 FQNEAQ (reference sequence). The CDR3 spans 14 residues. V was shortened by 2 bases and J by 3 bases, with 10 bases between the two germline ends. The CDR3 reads CASSLSWTEETQYF. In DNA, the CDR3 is TGTGCCAGCAGCTTATCTTGGACAGAAGAGACCCAGTACTTC.

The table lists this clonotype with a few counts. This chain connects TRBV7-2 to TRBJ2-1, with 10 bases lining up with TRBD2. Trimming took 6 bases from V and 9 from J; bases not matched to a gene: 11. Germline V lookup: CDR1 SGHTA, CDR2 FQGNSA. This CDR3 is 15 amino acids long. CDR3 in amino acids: CASRAPGLAVIEQFF. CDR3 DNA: TGTGCCAGCAGGGCCCCCGGACTAGCGGTAATTGAGCAGTTCTTC.

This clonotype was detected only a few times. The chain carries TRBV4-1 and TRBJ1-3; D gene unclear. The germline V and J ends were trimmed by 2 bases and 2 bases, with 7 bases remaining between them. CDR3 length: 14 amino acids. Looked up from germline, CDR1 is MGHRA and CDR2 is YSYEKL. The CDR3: CASSQTGTGNTIYF. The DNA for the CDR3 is TGCGCCAGCAGCCAAACGGGGACTGGAAACACCATATATTTT.

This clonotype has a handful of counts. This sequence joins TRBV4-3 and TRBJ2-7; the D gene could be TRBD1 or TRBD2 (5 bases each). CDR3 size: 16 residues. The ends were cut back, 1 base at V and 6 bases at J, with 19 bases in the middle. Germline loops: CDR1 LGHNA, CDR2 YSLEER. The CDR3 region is CASSQVYGLARGEQYF. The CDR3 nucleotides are TGCGCCAGCAGCCAAGTCTATGGACTCGCAAGGGGCGAGCAGTACTTC.

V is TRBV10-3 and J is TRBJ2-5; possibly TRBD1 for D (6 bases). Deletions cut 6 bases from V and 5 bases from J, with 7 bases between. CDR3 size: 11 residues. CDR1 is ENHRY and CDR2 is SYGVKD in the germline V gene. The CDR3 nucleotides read TGTGCCATCAGCCAGGGGGAGACCCAGTACTTC. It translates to CAISQGETQYF.

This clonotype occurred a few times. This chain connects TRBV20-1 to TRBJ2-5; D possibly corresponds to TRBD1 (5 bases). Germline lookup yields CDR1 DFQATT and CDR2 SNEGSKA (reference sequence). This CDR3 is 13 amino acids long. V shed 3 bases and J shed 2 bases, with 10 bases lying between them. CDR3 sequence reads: CSARATAQETQYF. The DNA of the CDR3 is TGCAGTGCTAGGGCGACAGCTCAAGAGACCCAGTACTTC.

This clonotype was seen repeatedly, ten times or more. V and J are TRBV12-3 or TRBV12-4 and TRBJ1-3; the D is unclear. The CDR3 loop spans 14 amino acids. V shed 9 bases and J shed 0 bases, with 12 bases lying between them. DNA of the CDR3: TGTGCCAGGGACCAAGGGTCCTCTGGAAACACCATATATTTT. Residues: CARDQGSSGNTIYF.

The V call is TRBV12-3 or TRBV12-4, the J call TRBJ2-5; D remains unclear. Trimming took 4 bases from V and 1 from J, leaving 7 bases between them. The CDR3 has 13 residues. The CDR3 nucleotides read TGTGCCAGCAGTTCGTGGACCCAAGAGACCCAGTACTTC. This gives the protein CASSSWTQETQYF.

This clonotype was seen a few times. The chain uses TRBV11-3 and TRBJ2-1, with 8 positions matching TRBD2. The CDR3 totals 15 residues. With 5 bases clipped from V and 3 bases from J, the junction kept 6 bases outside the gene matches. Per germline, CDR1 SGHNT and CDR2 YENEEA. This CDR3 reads CASSTRGGYYNEQFF. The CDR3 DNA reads TGTGCCAGCAGCACCCGGGGGGGCTACTACAATGAGCAGTTCTTC. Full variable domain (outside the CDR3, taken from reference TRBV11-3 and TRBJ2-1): EAGVVQSPRYKIIEKKQPVAFWCNPISGHNTLYWYLQNLGQGPELLIRYENEEAVDDSQLPKDRFSAERLKGVDSTLKIQPAELGDSAVYLCASSTRGGYYNEQFFGPGTRLTVL.

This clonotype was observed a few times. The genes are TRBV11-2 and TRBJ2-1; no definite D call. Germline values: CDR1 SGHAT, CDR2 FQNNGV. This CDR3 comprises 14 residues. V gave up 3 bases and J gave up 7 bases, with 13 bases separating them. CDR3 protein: CASSLSRNSNEQFF. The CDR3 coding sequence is TGTGCCAGCAGCTTGTCCCGCAACTCGAATGAGCAGTTCTTC.

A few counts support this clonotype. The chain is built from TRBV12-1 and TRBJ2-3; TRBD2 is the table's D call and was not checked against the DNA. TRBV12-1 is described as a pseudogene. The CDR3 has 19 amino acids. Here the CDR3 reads CASSPTRLAGGATTDTQYF. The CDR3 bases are TGTGCCAGCAGCCCTACTAGACTAGCGGGGGGGGCAACAACAGATACGCAGTATTTT.

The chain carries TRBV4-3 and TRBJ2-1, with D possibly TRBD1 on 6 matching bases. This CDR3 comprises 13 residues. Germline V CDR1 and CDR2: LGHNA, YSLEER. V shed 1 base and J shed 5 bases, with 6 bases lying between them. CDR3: CASSQGTDNEQFF. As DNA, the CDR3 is TGCGCCAGCAGCCAAGGGACAGACAATGAGCAGTTCTTC.

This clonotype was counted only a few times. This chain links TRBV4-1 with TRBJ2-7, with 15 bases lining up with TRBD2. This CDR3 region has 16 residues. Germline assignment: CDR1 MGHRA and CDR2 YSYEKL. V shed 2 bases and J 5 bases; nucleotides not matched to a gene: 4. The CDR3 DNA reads TGCGCCAGCAGCCAATTCGGACTAGCGGGGGGGAACGAGCAGTACTTC. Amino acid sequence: CASSQFGLAGGNEQYF.

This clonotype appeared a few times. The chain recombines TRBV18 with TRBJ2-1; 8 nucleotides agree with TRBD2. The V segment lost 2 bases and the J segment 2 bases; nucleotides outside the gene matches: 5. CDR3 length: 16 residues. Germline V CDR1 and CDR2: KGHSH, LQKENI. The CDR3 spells CASSPRSGSPYNEQFF. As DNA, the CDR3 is TGTGCCAGCTCACCAAGGAGCGGGAGCCCCTACAATGAGCAGTTCTTC. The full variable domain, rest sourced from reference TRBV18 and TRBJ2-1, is NAGVMQNPRHLVRRRGQEARLRCSPMKGHSHVYWYRQLPEEGLKFMVYLQKENIIDESGMPKERFSAEFPKEGPSILRIQQVVRGDSAAYFCASSPRSGSPYNEQFFGPGTRLTVL.

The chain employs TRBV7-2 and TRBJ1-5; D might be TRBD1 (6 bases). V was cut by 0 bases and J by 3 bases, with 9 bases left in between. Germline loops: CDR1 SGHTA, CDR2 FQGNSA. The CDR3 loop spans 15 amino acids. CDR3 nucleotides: TGTGCCAGCAGCTTAGCCAGGGGACTCAATCAGCCCCAGCATTTT. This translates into CASSLARGLNQPQHF.

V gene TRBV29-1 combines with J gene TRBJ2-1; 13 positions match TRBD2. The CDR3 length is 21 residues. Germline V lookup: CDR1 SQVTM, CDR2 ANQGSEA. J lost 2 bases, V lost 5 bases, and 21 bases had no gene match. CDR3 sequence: CSVPADTNLGLAGLTYNEQFF. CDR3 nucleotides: TGCAGCGTTCCAGCCGATACAAACTTGGGACTAGCGGGGCTCACCTACAATGAGCAGTTCTTC.

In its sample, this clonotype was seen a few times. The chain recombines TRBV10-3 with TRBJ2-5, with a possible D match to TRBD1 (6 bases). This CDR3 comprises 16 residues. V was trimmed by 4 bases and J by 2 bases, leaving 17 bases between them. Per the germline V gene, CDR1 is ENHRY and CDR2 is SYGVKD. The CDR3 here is CAISAAPGHGQETQYF. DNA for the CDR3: TGTGCCATCAGTGCAGCCCCGGGACACGGACAAGAGACCCAGTACTTC.

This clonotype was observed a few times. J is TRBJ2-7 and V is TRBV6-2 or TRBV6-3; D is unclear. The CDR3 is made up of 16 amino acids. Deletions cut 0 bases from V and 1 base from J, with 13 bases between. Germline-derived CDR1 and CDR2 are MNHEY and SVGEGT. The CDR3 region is CASSYSPLRHSYEQYF. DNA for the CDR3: TGTGCCAGCAGTTACTCGCCATTACGGCATTCCTACGAGCAGTACTTC.